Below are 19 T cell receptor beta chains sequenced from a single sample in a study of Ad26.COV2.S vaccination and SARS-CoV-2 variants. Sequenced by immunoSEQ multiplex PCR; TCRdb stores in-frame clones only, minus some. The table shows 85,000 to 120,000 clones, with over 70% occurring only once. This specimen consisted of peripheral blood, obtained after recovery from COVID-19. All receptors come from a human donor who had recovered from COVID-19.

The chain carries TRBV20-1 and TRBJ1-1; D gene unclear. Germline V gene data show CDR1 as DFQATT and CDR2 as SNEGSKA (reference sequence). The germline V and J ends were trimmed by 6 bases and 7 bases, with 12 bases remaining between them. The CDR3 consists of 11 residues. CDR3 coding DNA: TGCAGTGCCAACTCCAAAGTTGAAGCTTTCTTT. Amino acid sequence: CSANSKVEAFF.

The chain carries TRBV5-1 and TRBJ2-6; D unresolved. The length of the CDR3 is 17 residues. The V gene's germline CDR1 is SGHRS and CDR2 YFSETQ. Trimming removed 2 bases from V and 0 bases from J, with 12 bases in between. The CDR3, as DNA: TGCGCCAGCAGCTTAATCTCCAGGACCTCTGGGGCCAACGTCCTGACTTTC. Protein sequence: CASSLISRTSGANVLTF.

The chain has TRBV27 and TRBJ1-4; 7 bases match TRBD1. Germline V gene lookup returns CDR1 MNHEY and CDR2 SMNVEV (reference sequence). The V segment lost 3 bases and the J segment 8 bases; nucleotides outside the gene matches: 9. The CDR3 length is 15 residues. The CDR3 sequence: CASSLNTGQQEKLFF. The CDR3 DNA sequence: TGTGCCAGCAGTTTGAACACGGGACAGCAAGAAAAACTGTTTTTT.

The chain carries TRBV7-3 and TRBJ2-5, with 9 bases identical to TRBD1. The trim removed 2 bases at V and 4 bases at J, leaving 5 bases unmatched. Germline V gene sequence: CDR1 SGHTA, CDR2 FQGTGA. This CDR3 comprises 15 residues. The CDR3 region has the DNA TGTGCCAGCAGCTTACTACAGGGGGCTGGAGAGACCCAGTACTTC. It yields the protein CASSLLQGAGETQYF. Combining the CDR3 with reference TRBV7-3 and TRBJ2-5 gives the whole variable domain GAGVSQTPSNKVTEKGKYVELRCDPISGHTALYWYRQSLGQGPEFLIYFQGTGAADDSGLPNDRFFAVRPEGSVSTLKIQRTERGDSAVYLCASSLLQGAGETQYFGPGTRLLVL.

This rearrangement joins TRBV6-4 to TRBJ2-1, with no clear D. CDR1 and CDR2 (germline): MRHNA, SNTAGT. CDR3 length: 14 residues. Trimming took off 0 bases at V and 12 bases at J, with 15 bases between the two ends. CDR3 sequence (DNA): TGTGCCAGCAGTGACTCGAATAGGGATTCTGGGCAGTTCTTC. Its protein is CASSDSNRDSGQFF.

CDR3 sequence (DNA): TGTGCCTGGAGTGTACGCGCAGACACCGGGGAGCTGTTTTTT. Protein: CAWSVRADTGELFF. The chain links TRBV30 to TRBJ2-2; no clear D gene. Per germline, CDR1 GTSNPN and CDR2 SVGIG (reference sequence). This CDR3 contains 14 residues. Trimming shortened V by 0 bases and J by 3 bases, and 8 bases separated the two germline ends. The whole variable domain, filled in from reference TRBV30 and TRBJ2-2, reads SQTIHQWPATLVQPVGSPLSLECTVEGTSNPNLYWYRQAAGRGLQLLFYSVGIGQISSEVPQNLSASRPQDRQFILSSKKLLLSDSGFYLCAWSVRADTGELFFGEGSRLTVL.

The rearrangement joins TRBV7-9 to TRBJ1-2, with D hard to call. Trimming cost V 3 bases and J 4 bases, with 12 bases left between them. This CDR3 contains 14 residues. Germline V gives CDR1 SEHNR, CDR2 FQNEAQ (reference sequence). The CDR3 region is CASSFPSQLYGYTF. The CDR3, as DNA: TGTGCCAGCAGCTTTCCGTCACAACTCTATGGCTACACCTTC.

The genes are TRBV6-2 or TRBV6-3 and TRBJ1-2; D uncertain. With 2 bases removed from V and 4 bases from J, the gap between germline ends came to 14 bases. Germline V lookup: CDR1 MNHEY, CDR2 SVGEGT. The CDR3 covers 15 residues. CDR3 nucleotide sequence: TGTGCCAGCAGTTACGGGCAGGACCTAAGCTATGGCTACACCTTC. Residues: CASSYGQDLSYGYTF.

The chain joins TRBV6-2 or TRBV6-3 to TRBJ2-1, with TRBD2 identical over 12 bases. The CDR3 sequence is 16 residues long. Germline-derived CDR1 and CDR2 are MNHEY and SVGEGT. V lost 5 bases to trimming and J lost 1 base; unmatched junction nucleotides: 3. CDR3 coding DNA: TGTGCCAGCAGTAGAACTAGCGGGGGGTCCTACAATGAGCAGTTCTTC. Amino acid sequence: CASSRTSGGSYNEQFF.

The CDR3 loop is CASSPSGEVEAFF. CDR3 DNA sequence: TGTGCCAGCAGTCCCTCCGGGGAAGTCGAGGCTTTCTTT. The J gene is TRBJ1-1, the V gene TRBV3-1 (or the pseudogene TRBV3-2); no clear D gene. This CDR3 region has 13 residues. Between the trimmed V and J ends, which lost 6 bases and 11 bases, there was a span of 19 bases. The germline gives CDR1 LGHDT, CDR2 YNNKEL (reference sequence).

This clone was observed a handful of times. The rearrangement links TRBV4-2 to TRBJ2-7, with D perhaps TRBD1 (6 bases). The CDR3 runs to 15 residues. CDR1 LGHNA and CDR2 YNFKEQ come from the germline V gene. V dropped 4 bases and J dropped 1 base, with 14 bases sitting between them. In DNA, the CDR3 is TGTGCCAGCAGCCTTTTAAGGGACAAATCCTACGAGCAGTACTTC. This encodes CASSLLRDKSYEQYF.

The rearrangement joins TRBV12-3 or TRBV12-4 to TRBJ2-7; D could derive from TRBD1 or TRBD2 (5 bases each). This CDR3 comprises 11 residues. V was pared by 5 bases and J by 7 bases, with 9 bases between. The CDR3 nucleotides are TGTGCCAGCAGTATCTGGGGGGAGCAGTACTTC. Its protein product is CASSIWGEQYF.

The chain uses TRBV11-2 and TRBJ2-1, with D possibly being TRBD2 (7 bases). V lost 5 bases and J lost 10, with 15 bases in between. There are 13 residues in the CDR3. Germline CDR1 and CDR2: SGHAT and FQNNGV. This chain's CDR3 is CASSPRRGGEQFF. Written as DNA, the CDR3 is TGTGCCAGCAGCCCCCGAAGGGGGGGCGAGCAGTTCTTC.

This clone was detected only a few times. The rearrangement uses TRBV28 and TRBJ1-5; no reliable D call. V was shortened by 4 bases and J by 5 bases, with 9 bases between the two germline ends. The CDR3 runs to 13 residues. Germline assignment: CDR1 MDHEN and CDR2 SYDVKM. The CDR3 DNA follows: TGTGCCAGCAGTTCCGGGATCCATCAGCCCCAGCATTTT. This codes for CASSSGIHQPQHF. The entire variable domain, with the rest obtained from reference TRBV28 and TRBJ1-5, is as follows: DVKVTQSSRYLVKRTGEKVFLECVQDMDHENMFWYRQDPGLGLRLIYFSYDVKMKEKGDIPEGYSVSREKKERFSLILESASTNQTSMYLCASSSGIHQPQHFGDGTRLSIL.

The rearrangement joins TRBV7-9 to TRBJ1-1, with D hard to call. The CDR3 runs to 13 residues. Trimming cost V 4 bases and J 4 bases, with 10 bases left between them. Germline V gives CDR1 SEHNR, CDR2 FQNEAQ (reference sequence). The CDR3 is CASSSDVGTEAFF. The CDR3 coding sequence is TGTGCCAGCAGCTCTGACGTTGGCACTGAAGCTTTCTTT.

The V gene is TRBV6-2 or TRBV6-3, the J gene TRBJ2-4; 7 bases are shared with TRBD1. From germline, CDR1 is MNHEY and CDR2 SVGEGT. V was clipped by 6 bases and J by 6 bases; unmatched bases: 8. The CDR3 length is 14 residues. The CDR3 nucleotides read TGTGCCAGCAGCCGGGACAGAGGATTAAACATTCAGTACTTC. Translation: CASSRDRGLNIQYF.

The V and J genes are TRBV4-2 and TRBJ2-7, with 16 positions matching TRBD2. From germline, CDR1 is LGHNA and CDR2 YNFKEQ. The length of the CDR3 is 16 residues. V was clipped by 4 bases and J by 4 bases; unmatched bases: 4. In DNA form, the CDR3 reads TGTGCCAGCAGCCGGGGACTAGCGGGGGGGGAGTACGAGCAGTACTTC. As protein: CASSRGLAGGEYEQYF.

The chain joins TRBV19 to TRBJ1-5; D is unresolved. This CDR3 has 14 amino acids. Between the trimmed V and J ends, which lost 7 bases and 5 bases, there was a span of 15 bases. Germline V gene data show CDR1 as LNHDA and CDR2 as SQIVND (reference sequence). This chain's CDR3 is CASKEGSFDQPQHF. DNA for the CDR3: TGTGCCAGTAAGGAGGGTTCCTTCGATCAGCCCCAGCATTTT.

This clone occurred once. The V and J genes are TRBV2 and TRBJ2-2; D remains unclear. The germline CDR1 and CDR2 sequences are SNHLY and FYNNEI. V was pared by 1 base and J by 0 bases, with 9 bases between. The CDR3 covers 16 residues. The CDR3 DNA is TGTGCCAGCAGTGAAGGGGTTTTTGCGAACACCGGGGAGCTGTTTTTT. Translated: CASSEGVFANTGELFF.